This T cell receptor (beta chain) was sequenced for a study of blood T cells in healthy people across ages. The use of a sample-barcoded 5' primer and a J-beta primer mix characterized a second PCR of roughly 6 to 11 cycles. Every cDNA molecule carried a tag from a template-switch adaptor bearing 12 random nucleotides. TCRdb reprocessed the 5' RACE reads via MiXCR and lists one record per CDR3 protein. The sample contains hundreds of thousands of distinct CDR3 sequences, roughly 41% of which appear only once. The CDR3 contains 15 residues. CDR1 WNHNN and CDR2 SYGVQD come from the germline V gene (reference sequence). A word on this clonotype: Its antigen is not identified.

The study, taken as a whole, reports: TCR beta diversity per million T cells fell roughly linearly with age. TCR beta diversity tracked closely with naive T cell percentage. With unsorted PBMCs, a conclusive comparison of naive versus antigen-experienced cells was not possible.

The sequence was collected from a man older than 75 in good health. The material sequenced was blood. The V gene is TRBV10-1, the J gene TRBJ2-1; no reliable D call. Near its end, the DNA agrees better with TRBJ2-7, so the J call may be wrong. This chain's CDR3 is CASSDSVSSYNEQYF. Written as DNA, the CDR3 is TGCGCCAGCAGTGACTCCGTAAGCTCCTACAATGAGCAGTACTTC.